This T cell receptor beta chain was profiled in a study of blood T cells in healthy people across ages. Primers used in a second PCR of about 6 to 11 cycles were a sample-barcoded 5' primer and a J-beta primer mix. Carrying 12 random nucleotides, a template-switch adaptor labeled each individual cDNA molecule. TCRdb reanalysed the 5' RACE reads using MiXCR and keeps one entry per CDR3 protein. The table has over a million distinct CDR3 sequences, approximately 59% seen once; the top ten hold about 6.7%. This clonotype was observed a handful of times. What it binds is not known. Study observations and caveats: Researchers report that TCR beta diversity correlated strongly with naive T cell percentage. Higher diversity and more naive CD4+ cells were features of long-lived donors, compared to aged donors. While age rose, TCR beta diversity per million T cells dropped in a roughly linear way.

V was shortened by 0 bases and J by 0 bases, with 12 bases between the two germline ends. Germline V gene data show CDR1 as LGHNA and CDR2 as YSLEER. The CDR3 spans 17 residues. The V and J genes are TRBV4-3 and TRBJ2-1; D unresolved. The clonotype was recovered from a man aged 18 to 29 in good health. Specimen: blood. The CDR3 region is CASSQELGFSSYNEQFF. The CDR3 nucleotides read TGCGCCAGCAGCCAAGAGCTGGGCTTTAGCTCCTACAATGAGCAGTTCTTC.